The clone carrying this T cell receptor beta chain was seen ten or more times. The data derive from a study of human T cells and chemical hapten exposure. TCRdb re-called the RACE reads through MiXCR, storing one row per CDR3 protein. The table includes fewer than 300,000 distinct CDR3 sequences, around 7% detected once. Germline CDR1 MGHRA, CDR2 YSYEKL. The CDR3 has 14 amino acids. V shed 2 bases and J shed 4 bases, with 11 bases lying between them. Time point of the sample: pre-sensitization, week 0. As to treatment: therapeutic diphenylcyclopropenone sensitization with weekly scalp DPC. The sequence derives from a man between 18 and 29 years old with alopecia areata. Some clones in this sample may be carry-over from other donors' samples. Material: whole blood, obtained in connection with sensitization to the hapten diphenylcyclopropenone (DPC). The chain carries TRBV4-1 and TRBJ1-1, with D maybe TRBD1 (5 bases). The CDR3 DNA is TGCGCCAGCAGCCAAACAGGATCTCTCACTGAAGCTTTCTTT. Protein sequence: CASSQTGSLTEAFF.